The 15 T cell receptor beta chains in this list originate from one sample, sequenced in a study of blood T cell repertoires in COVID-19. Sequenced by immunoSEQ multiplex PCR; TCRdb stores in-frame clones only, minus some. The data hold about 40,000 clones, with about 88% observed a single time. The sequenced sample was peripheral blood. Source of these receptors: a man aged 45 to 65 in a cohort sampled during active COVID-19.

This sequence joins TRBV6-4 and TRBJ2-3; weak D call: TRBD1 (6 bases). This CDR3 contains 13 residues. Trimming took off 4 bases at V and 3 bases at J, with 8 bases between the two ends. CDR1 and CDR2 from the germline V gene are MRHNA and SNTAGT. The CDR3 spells CASSGTETDTQYF. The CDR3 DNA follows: TGTGCCAGCAGTGGGACAGAGACAGATACGCAGTATTTT.

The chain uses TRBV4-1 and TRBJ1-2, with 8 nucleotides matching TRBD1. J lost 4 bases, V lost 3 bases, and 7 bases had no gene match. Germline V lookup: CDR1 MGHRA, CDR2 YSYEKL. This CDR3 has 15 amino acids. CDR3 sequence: CASSHTSTGAYGYTF. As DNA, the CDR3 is TGCGCCAGCAGCCATACTTCGACAGGGGCCTATGGCTACACCTTC.

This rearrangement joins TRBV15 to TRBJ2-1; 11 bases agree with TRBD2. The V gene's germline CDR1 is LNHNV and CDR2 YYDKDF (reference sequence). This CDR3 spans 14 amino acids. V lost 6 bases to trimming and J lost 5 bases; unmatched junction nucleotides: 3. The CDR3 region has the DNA TGTGCCACCAGAGGGACTAGCGGAAACAATGAGCAGTTCTTC. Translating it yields CATRGTSGNNEQFF. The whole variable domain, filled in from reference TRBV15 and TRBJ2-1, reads DAMVIQNPRYQVTQFGKPVTLSCSQTLNHNVMYWYQQKSSQAPKLLFHYYDKDFNNEADTPDNFQSRRPNTSFCFLDIRSPGLGDTAMYLCATRGTSGNNEQFFGPGTRLTVL.

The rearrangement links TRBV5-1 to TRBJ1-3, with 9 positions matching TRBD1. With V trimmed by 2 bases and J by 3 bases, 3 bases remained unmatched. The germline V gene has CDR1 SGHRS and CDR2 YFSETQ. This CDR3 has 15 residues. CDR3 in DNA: TGCGCCAGCAGCTTACAGGGGGCCGGTGGAAACACCATATATTTT. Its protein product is CASSLQGAGGNTIYF.

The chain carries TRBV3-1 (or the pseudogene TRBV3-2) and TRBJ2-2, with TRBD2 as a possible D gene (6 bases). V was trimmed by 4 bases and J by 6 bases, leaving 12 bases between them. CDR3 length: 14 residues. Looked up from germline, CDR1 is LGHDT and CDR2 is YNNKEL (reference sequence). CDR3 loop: CASSREAGPGELFF. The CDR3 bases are TGTGCCAGCAGCCGGGAGGCGGGGCCCGGGGAGCTGTTTTTT.

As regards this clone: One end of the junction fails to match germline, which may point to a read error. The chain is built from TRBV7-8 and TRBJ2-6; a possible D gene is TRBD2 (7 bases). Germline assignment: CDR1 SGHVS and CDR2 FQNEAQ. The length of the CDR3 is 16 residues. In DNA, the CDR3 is TGTGCCAGCAGTTCCCCGTTTATCGCGGGAGACCTCTTAGGGACATTC. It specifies CASSSPFIAGDLLGTF.

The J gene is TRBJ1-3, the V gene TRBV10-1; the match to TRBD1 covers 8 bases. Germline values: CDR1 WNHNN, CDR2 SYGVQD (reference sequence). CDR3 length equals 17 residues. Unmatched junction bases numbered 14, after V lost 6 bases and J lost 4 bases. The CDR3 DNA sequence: TGCGCCAGCAGCCCATTTTTCAGGGGGCGCGGGGGAAACACCATATATTTT. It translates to CASSPFFRGRGGNTIYF.

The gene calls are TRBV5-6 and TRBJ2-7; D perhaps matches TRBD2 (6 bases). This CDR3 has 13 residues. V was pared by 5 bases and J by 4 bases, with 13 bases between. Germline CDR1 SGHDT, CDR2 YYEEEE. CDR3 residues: CASRDGTSYEQYF. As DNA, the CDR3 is TGTGCCAGCAGAGACGGGACTTCGTACGAGCAGTACTTC. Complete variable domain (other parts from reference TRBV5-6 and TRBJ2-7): DAGVTQSPTHLIKTRGQQVTLRCSPKSGHDTVSWYQQALGQGPQFIFQYYEEEERQRGNFPDRFSGHQFPNYSSELNVNALLLGDSALYLCASRDGTSYEQYFGPGTRLTVT.

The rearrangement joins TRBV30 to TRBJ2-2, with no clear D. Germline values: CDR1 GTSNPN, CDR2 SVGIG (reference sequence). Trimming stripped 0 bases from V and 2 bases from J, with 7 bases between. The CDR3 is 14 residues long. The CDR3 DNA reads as TGTGCCTGGAGTGTTTGGGCAAACACCGGGGAGCTGTTTTTT. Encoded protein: CAWSVWANTGELFF.

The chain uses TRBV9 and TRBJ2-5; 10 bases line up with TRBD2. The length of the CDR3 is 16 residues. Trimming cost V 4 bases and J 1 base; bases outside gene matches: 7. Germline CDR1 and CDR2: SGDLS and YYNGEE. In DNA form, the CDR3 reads TGTGCCAGCAGCTCGTTAGCGGGAGGTTCCCAAGAGACCCAGTACTTC. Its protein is CASSSLAGGSQETQYF.

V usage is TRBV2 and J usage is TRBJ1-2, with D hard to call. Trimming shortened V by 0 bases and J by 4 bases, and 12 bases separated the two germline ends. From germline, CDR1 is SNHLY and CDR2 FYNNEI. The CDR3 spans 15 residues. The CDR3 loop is CASSEAREGLYGYTF. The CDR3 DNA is TGTGCCAGCAGTGAAGCGCGGGAGGGCCTCTATGGCTACACCTTC.

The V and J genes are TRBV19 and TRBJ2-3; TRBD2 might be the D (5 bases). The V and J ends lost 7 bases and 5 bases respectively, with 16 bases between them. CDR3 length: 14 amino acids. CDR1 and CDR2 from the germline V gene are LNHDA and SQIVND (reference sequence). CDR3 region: CASKERLPIDTQYF. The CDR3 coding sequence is TGTGCCAGTAAGGAGAGACTACCAATAGATACGCAGTATTTT.

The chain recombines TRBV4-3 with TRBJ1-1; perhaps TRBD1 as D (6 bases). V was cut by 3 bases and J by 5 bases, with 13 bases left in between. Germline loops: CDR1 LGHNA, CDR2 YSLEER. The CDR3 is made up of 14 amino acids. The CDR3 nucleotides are TGCGCCAGCAGCCAGATAGGGGGAGGGACTGAAGCTTTCTTT. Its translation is CASSQIGGGTEAFF.

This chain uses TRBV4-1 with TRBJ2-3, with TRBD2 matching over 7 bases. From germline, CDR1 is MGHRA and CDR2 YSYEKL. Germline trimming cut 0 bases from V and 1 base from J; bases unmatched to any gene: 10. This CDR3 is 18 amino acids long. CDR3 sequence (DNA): TGCGCCAGCAGCCAAGAACCCGCCCTAGCGGAGGGCACAGATACGCAGTATTTT. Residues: CASSQEPALAEGTDTQYF.

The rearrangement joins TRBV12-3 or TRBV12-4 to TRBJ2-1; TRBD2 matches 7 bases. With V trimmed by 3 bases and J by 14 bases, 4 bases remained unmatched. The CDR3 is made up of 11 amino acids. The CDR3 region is CASSLGGKKFF. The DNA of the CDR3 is TGTGCCAGCAGTTTGGGAGGGAAGAAGTTCTTC.